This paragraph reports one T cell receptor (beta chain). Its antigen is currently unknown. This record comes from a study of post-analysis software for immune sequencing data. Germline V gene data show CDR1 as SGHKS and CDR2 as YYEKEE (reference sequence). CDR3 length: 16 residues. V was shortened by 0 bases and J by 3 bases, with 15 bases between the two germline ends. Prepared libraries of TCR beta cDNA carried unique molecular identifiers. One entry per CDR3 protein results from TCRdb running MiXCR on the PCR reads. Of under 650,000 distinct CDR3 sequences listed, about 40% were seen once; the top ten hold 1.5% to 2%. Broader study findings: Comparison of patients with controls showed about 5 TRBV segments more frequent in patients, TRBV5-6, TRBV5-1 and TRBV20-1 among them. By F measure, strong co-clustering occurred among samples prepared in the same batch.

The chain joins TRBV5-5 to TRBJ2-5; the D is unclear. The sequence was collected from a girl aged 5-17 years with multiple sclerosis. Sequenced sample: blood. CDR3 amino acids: CASSLVSAGPEETQYF. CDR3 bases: TGTGCCAGCAGCTTGGTGTCGGCAGGCCCCGAAGAGACCCAGTACTTC. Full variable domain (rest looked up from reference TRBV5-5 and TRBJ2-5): DAGVTQSPTHLIKTRGQQVTLRCSPISGHKSVSWYQQVLGQGPQFIFQYYEKEERGRGNFPDRFSARQFPNYSSELNVNALLLGDSALYLCASSLVSAGPEETQYFGPGTRLLVL.